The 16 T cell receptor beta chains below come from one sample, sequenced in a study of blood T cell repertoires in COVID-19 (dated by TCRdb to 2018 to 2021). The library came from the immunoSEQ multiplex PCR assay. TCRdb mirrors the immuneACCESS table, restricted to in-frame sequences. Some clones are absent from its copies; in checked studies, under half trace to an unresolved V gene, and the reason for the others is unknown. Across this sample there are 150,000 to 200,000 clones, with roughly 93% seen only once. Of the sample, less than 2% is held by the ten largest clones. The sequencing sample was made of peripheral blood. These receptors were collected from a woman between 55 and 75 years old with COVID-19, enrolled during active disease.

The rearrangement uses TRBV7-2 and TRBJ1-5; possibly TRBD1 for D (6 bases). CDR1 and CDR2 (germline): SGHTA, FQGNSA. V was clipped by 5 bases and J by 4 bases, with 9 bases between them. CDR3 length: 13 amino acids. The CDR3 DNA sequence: TGTGCCAGCAGCCGGACAGTTAATCAGCCCCAGCATTTT. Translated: CASSRTVNQPQHF.

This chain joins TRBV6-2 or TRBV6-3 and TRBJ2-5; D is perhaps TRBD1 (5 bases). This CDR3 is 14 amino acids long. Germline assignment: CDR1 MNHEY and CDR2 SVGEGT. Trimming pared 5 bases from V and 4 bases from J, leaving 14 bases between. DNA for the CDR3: TGTGCCAGCAGTAATCCTCCTAGGGGAGAGACCCAGTACTTC. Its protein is CASSNPPRGETQYF.

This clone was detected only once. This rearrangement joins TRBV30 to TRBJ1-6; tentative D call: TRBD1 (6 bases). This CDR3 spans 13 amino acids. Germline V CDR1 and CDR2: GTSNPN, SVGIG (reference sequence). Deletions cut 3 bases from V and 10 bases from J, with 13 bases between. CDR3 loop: CAWSWGPDSPLHF. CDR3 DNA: TGTGCCTGGAGCTGGGGGCCAGACTCACCCCTCCACTTT.

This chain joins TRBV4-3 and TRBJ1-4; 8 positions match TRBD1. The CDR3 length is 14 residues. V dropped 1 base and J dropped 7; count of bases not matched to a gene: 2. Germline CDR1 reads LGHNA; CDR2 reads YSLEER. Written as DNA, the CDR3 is TGCGCCAGCAGCCAAGCGGACAGGGCTGAAAAACTGTTTTTT. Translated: CASSQADRAEKLFF.

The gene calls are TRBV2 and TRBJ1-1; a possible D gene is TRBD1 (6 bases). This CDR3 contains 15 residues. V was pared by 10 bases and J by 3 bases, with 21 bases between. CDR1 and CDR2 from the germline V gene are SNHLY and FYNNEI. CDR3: CAIQGFKGGDTEAFF. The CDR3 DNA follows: TGTGCCATCCAGGGGTTTAAGGGCGGAGACACTGAAGCTTTCTTT.

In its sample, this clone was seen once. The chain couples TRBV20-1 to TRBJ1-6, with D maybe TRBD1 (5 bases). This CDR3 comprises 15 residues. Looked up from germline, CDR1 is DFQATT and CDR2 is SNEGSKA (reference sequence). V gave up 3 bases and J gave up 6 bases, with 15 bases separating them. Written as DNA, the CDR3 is TGCAGTGCTAGTATTAGGGGTTTACTTAATTCACCCCTCCACTTT. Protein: CSASIRGLLNSPLHF.

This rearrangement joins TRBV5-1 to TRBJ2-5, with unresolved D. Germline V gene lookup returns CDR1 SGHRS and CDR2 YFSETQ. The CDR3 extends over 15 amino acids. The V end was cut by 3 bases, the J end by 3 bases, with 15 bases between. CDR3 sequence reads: CASSSPKELKETQYF. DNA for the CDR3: TGCGCCAGCAGCTCCCCAAAGGAGCTGAAAGAGACCCAGTACTTC.

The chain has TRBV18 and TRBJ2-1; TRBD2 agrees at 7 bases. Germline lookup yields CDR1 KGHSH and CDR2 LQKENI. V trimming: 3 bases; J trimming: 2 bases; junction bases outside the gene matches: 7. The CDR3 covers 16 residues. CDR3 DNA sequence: TGTGCCAGCTCACCTGTCCAGCGGGGCCCCTACAATGAGCAGTTCTTC. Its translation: CASSPVQRGPYNEQFF.

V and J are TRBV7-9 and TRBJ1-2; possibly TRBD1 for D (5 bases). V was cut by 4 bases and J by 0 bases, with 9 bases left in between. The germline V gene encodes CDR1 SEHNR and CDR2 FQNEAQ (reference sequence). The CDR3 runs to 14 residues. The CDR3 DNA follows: TGTGCCAGCAGCTCGACAGAGTCTAACTATGGCTACACCTTC. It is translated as CASSSTESNYGYTF.

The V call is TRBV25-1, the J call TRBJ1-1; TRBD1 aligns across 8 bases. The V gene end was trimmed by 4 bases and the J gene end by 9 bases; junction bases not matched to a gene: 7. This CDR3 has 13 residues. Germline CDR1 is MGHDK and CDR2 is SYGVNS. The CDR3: CASSGGDRGQAFF. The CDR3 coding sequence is TGTGCCAGCAGTGGGGGAGACAGGGGCCAAGCTTTCTTT.

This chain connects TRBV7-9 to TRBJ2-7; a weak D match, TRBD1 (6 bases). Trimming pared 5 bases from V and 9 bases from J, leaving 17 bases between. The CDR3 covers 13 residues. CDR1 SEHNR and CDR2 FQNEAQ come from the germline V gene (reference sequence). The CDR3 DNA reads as TGTGCCAGCAGCGCGGCAGGGGTCTGGGGGCAGTACTTC. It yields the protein CASSAAGVWGQYF.

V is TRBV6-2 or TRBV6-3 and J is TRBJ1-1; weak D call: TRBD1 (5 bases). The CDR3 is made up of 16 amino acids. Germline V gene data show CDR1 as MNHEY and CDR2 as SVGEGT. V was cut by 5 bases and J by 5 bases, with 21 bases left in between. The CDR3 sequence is CASSPPPRGGGTEAFF. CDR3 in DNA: TGTGCCAGCAGTCCCCCACCCCGCGGGGGAGGAACTGAAGCTTTCTTT.

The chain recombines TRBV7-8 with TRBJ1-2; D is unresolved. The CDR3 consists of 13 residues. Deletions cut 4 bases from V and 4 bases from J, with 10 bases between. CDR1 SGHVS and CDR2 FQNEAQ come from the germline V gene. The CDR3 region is CASSSGDFYGYTF. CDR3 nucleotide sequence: TGTGCCAGCAGCTCCGGGGATTTCTATGGCTACACCTTC.

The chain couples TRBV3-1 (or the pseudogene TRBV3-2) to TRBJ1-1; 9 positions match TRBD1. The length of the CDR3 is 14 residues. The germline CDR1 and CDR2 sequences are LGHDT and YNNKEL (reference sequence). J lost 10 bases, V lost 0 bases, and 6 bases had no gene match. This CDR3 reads CASSQEDRGVSAFF. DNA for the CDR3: TGTGCCAGCAGCCAAGAGGACAGGGGAGTTTCAGCTTTCTTT.

CDR3 sequence reads: CASSPRQGKGNTIYF. CDR3 nucleotide sequence: TGTGCCAGCAGCCCCCGACAGGGGAAAGGAAACACCATATATTTT. The V and J genes are TRBV9 and TRBJ1-3, with TRBD1 matching over 8 bases. Unmatched junction bases numbered 7, after V lost 4 bases and J lost 4 bases. From germline, CDR1 is SGDLS and CDR2 YYNGEE. This CDR3 region has 15 residues.

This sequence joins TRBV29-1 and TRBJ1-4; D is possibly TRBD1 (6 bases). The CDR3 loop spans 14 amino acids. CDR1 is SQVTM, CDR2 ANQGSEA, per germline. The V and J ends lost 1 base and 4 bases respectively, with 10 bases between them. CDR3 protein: CSVEVQGLNEKLFF. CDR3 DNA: TGCAGCGTTGAAGTGCAGGGGCTTAATGAAAAACTGTTTTTT.